This record looks at one TCR beta chain sequence and its context. The antigen remains undetermined. The data were obtained in a study of cytomegalovirus exposure and HLA in healthy donors. Study outcomes and limitations: According to a later analysis, donors in an Asian-associated ancestry cluster reportedly had fewer N-insertions than the roughly 630-donor mean. Specificity of a few CMV-associated chains for CMV antigens was verified in vitro.

PCR amplification relied on 60 Vbeta primers (plus 13 Jbeta primers). The data were produced by immunoSEQ multiplex PCR, yet TCRdb's version contains in-frame clones alone and is incomplete. The sample has some 130,000 clones; 73% are singletons. Trimming pared 3 bases from V and 3 bases from J, leaving 9 bases between. CDR1 is KGHSH and CDR2 is LQKENI in the germline V gene. The CDR3 has 14 residues. Material: PBMCs. The source is a woman in her thirties or forties in good health and CMV-seronegative. The chain is built from TRBV18 and TRBJ1-3, with D possibly matching TRBD1 (6 bases). CDR3 protein: CASSPQGYGNTIYF. In DNA form, the CDR3 reads TGTGCCAGCTCACCCCAGGGGTATGGAAACACCATATATTTT.